The rows below give T cell receptor beta chains drawn from one sample of a study of shared clonotypes between healthy human individuals. The assay was immunoSEQ multiplex PCR, and TCRdb's table has in-frame clones only and misses some. The table includes roughly 500,000 clones, roughly 80% detected once. Sequenced material: PBMCs. Receptors were obtained from a woman between 35 and 50 years old in good health. Some clones in this sample may be carry-over from other donors' samples. The conserved cysteine and the conserved F or W are not part of the CDR3 here. The order of the fields is V gene, clone size, CDR3 protein. Where a row states a size, it is once, few, many or the class of an expanded clone; other rows omit it.

v_gene: TRBV11-2
abundance: -
CDR3aa: ASSDGQVETQY

v_gene: TRBV14
abundance: few
CDR3aa: ASSPRASGPRGHSYEQY

v_gene: TRBV5-1
abundance: -
CDR3aa: ASSPGTGNQPQH

v_gene: TRBV7-9
abundance: -
CDR3aa: ASSFGLTEAF

v_gene: TRBV19
abundance: -
CDR3aa: ASRGQDSYEQY

v_gene: TRBV2
abundance: -
CDR3aa: ASNPQGTTEAF

v_gene: TRBV2
abundance: -
CDR3aa: ASSLAVTETQY

v_gene: TRBV7-8
abundance: -
CDR3aa: ASSLERWGWYEKLF

v_gene: TRBV28
abundance: -
CDR3aa: ASSPQVETQY

v_gene: TRBV4-2
abundance: -
CDR3aa: ASSQEGQETDTQY

v_gene: TRBV29-1
abundance: -
CDR3aa: SAWTGGQETQY

v_gene: TRBV18
abundance: once
CDR3aa: ASSPRAEGTEAF

v_gene: TRBV20-1
abundance: -
CDR3aa: SSREYNEQF

v_gene: TRBV4-3
abundance: -
CDR3aa: ASSLRQGNYGYT

v_gene: TRBV15
abundance: few
CDR3aa: ATSRDLGEGQPQH

v_gene: TRBV14
abundance: -
CDR3aa: ASSPWTSNEQF

v_gene: TRBV2
abundance: once
CDR3aa: ASSEQAYGYT

v_gene: TRBV7-9
abundance: -
CDR3aa: ASSRSTDTQY

v_gene: TRBV29-1
abundance: few
CDR3aa: SAVNRDATEAF

v_gene: TRBV5-1
abundance: -
CDR3aa: ASSLVNRGSDEQY

v_gene: TRBV5-1
abundance: -
CDR3aa: ASSPRTSGRSNEQF

v_gene: TRBV6-5
abundance: -
CDR3aa: ASSPGTTKNIQY

v_gene: TRBV4-1
abundance: -
CDR3aa: ASSQLAGGWYTNEQF

v_gene: TRBV5-6
abundance: -
CDR3aa: ASSWGAGTEQY

v_gene: TRBV5-6
abundance: few
CDR3aa: ASSLHVNGGSYEQY

v_gene: TRBV11-1
abundance: -
CDR3aa: ASSKGQPNTEAF

v_gene: TRBV28
abundance: -
CDR3aa: ASLLHLNTEAF

v_gene: TRBV2
abundance: -
CDR3aa: ASNQGRGNYGYT

v_gene: TRBV27
abundance: -
CDR3aa: ASSLAGTGETQY

v_gene: TRBV11-2
abundance: -
CDR3aa: ASSSQGMGQY

v_gene: TRBV4-1
abundance: -
CDR3aa: ASSQEGLAGVGETQY

v_gene: TRBV6-5
abundance: -
CDR3aa: ASSSTLAHYGYT

v_gene: TRBV10-3
abundance: -
CDR3aa: AINGGTYGYT

v_gene: TRBV9
abundance: -
CDR3aa: ASSAGNMNTEAF

v_gene: TRBV9
abundance: -
CDR3aa: ASSVGQGISDGYT

v_gene: TRBV5-1
abundance: -
CDR3aa: ASSFWGLAGVSPEETQY

v_gene: TRBV5-1
abundance: once
CDR3aa: ASSPGQVTTNEKLF

v_gene: TRBV27
abundance: -
CDR3aa: ASSLDRGTDTQY

v_gene: TRBV19
abundance: -
CDR3aa: ASSIRYNEQF

v_gene: TRBV10-3
abundance: -
CDR3aa: AISEDSSTNEKLF

v_gene: TRBV7-2
abundance: -
CDR3aa: ASSLEPGSGKSTQY

v_gene: TRBV27
abundance: -
CDR3aa: ASQQPGTSGHLGDTQY

v_gene: TRBV5-8
abundance: -
CDR3aa: ASSRRLGDEQY

v_gene: TRBV6-5
abundance: -
CDR3aa: ASSYGTGTYGYT

v_gene: TRBV28
abundance: -
CDR3aa: ASTAVGGYSNQPQH

v_gene: TRBV19
abundance: -
CDR3aa: ASSPRTDPYGYT

v_gene: TRBV11-3
abundance: -
CDR3aa: ASSLTDAYNEQF

v_gene: TRBV5-1
abundance: -
CDR3aa: ASSLAGDPGTDTQY

v_gene: TRBV10-3
abundance: few
CDR3aa: AISGSPTNTGELF

v_gene: TRBV6-4
abundance: -
CDR3aa: ASSDGTSAREQF

v_gene: TRBV7-9
abundance: -
CDR3aa: ASSRNANTEAF

v_gene: TRBV7-2
abundance: -
CDR3aa: ASSFGGRGSSGSRETQY

v_gene: TRBV7-8
abundance: -
CDR3aa: ASSLGDSYEQY

v_gene: TRBV30
abundance: -
CDR3aa: AWRRGEYGNEQF